This T cell receptor (beta chain) is drawn from a study of T-cell reconstitution after alpha-beta-depleted transplantation in children. The sample holds many counts of this clonotype. Germline lookup yields CDR1 SGDLS and CDR2 YYNGEE. V lost 0 bases, J lost 3 bases, and 3 bases lay in between. This CDR3 is built from 13 residues. Molecular barcoding with unique molecular identifiers was used for the TCRbeta library. MiXCR, applied by TCRdb to the PCR reads, yields one record per CDR3 protein. The sample has hundreds of thousands of distinct CDR3 sequences; around 16% are singletons. The chain employs TRBV9 and TRBJ2-2; D gene ambiguous. This clonotype was obtained from a human donor who donated a stem cell graft to a child with acute myeloid leukemia. Source: PBMCs from the stem cell graft donor, taken from the stem cell graft. The CDR3 sequence is CASSVEDTGELFF. The CDR3 DNA reads as TGTGCCAGCAGCGTAGAGGACACCGGGGAGCTGTTTTTT. The whole variable domain, remainder taken from reference TRBV9 and TRBJ2-2, is DSGVTQTPKHLITATGQRVTLRCSPRSGDLSVYWYQQSLDQGLQFLIQYYNGEERAKGNILERFSAQQFPDLHSELNLSSLELGDSALYFCASSVEDTGELFFGEGSRLTVL.